The TCR beta chain described here comes from a study of spatial heterogeneity in lung cancer. Study context: Alpha-chain sequences were consistently detected less often than beta-chain sequences.

Unique molecular identifiers, one per molecule, were present on every TCR cDNA molecule. TCRdb recomputed calls from the 5' RACE reads with MiXCR, one row per CDR3 protein. Among 23,000 or so distinct CDR3 sequences, 4% to 5% were seen once, and the ten largest hold 5.2%. The study, taken as a whole, reports: Blood carried ubiquitous expanded tumor TCRs more at resection than follow-up.

This clonotype was seen repeatedly, ten times or more. What it recognizes is unknown. Time point in this sample: sample taken at primary tumor resection. No cell sorting; template was whole RNA from tumor, lung tissue or PBMC. The approximately 72 donors had untreated early-stage non-small cell lung cancer. The CDR3 is made up of 19 amino acids. Germline-derived CDR1 and CDR2 are SNHLY and FYNNEI. Trimming took 6 bases from V and 1 from J, leaving 24 bases between them. The sequence was collected from a male donor with early-stage non-small cell lung cancer. Material: PBMCs, obtained at surgery. The chain carries TRBV2 and TRBJ2-2, with D perhaps matching TRBD2 (6 bases). The CDR3 nucleotides are TGTGCCAGCAGACCTCCCGCAGCGGGCAGACTGAGGAACACCGGGGAGCTGTTTTTT. Amino acid sequence: CASRPPAAGRLRNTGELFF. Variable domain in full (rest from reference TRBV2 and TRBJ2-2): EPEVTQTPSHQVTQMGQEVILRCVPISNHLYFYWYRQILGQKVEFLVSFYNNEISEKSEIFDDQFSVERPDGSNFTLKIRSTKLEDSAMYFCASRPPAAGRLRNTGELFFGEGSRLTVL.